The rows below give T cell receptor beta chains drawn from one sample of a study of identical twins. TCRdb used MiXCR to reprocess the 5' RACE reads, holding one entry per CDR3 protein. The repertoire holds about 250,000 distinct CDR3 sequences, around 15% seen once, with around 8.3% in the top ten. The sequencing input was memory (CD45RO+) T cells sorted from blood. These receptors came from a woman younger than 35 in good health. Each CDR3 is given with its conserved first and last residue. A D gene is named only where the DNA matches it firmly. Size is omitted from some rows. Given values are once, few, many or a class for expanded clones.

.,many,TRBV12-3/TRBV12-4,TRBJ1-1,CASSPRGGMNTEAFF,TGTGCCAGCAGTCCGCGGGGAGGGATGAACACTGAAGCTTTCTTT
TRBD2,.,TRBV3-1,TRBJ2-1,CASSQAPSGRAYNEQFF,TGTGCCAGCAGCCAGGCTCCTAGCGGGAGGGCCTACAATGAGCAGTTCTTC
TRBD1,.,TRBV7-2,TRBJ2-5,CASSPKGAQETQYF,TGTGCCAGCAGCCCAAAGGGGGCCCAAGAGACCCAGTACTTC
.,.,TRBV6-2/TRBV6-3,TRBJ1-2,CASSWDPAVYGYTF,TGTGCCAGTTCCTGGGACCCGGCAGTCTATGGCTACACCTTC
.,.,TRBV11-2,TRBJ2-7,CASTSSGERYEQYF,TGTGCCAGCACCTCGAGTGGAGAACGGTACGAGCAGTACTTC
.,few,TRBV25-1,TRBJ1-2,CASSEYNGAYGYTF,TGTGCCAGCAGTGAATATAATGGGGCGTATGGCTACACCTTC
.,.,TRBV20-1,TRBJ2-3,CSSPSGSSTDTQYF,TGCAGCAGCCCTTCGGGGAGTAGCACAGATACGCAGTATTTT
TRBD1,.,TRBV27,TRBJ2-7,CASSLDDRVAYEQYF,TGTGCCAGCAGTTTAGACGACAGGGTGGCCTACGAGCAGTACTTC
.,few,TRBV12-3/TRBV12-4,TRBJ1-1,CLGAGNTEAFF,TGTCTCGGGGCGGGGAACACTGAAGCTTTCTTT
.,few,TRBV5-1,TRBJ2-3,CASSSTRERAQYF,TGCGCCAGCAGCTCCACCCGAGAGCGGGCGCAGTATTTT
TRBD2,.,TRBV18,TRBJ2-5,CASSPGLAGETQYF,TGTGCCAGCTCACCGGGACTAGCGGGAGAGACCCAGTACTTC
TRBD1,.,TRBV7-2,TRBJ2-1,CASSFVRDSNEQFF,TGTGCCAGCAGCTTTGTGAGGGACAGCAATGAGCAGTTCTTC
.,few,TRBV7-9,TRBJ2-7,CASSFLANTNEQYF,TGTGCCAGCAGCTTCTTAGCCAATACCAACGAGCAGTACTTC
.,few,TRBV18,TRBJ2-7,CASSPAVSYEQYF,TGTGCCAGCTCACCTGCGGTATCCTACGAGCAGTACTTC
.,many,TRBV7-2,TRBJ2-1,CASSSRLGAYNEQFF,TGTGCCAGCAGCTCCCGACTAGGGGCCTACAATGAGCAGTTCTTC
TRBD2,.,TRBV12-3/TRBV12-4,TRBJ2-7,CASSPLAGAPYEQYF,TGTGCCAGCAGCCCCCTAGCGGGAGCGCCCTACGAGCAGTACTTC
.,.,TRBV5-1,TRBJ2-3,CASSMGLQIGTDTQYF,TGCGCCAGCAGCATGGGACTTCAAATTGGCACAGATACGCAGTATTTT
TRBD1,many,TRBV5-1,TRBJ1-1,CASSLQGPEAFF,TGCGCCAGCAGCTTACAGGGGCCTGAAGCTTTCTTT